The entry below describes one T cell receptor beta chain. Its antigen specificity is not known. Within one base of it there is no much larger clone, and no base qualities were kept. Library preparation employed the immunoSEQ multiplex PCR assay. Not all clones reach the TCRdb copy of this immuneACCESS table, which keeps in-frame sequences only. Checked studies attribute under half of the gap to unresolved V genes and leave the rest unexplained. The sample records roughly 2,700 clones, approximately 72% of which are singletons. The biggest ten clones account for over 7% of the sample. The CDR1 and CDR2 encoded by the germline V gene are SQVTM and ANQGSEA. Including cysteine and phenylalanine, the CDR3 has 13 amino acids. The only DNA kept is the CDR3, 39 bases in frame from the first base. V loses 4 bases of germline sequence and J loses 0 bases, and the interval between the two ends is 4 bases. This sample is drawn from a study of chemoradiotherapy in HPV16-positive cancers (dated by TCRdb to about 2022). In terms of the full investigation: Candidate HPV-specific T-cell clones and common TCR motifs were defined through functional T-cell assays on cells from a couple of HPV16-positive patients. TCR repertoires from under 90 patients with HPV-related cancers were then used to track the candidate HPV-specific TCRs and motifs. The study asked whether T-cell immunity to the HPV oncoproteins E6 and E7 changes during chemoradiotherapy and whether this immunity affects survival. What the authors observed across the whole study: Improved recurrence-free survival in HPV16-positive patients was associated with expansion of HPV-responsive T cells during chemoradiotherapy. The functional definition of HPV-specific T cells was derived from only a couple of HPV16-positive patients, and the survival association was reported for HPV16-positive patients. Expansion of candidate HPV-specific clones and E7-related TCR motifs was observed in the tumor microenvironment during treatment, whereas no such expansion was observed for non-HPV-specific T cells.

Repertoires were sampled multiple times during chemoradiotherapy, which allowed clonal expansion in the tumor microenvironment to be followed. The sample in question was tumor tissue, obtained from a patient who underwent chemoradiotherapy. The sequence derives from a human donor with HPV-associated anogenital cancer. This chain is built from TRBV29-1 and TRBJ2-6, with no confidently assigned D gene. This receptor carries the CDR3 CSVAISGANVLTF. The DNA sequence reads TGCAGCGTTGCGATCTCTGGGGCCAACGTCCTGACTTTC.